These 31 T cell receptor beta chains came from one sample sequenced in a study of blood T cell repertoires in COVID-19. TCRdb's table, derived via immunoSEQ multiplex PCR, lists solely in-frame clones and lacks some. The sample holds roughly 150,000 clones, more than 65% seen once. Sequenced material: peripheral blood. Receptors originate from a woman aged 55-69 years with COVID-19, enrolled during active disease.

The chain has TRBV7-3 and TRBJ2-3, with D hard to call. Germline V gene sequence: CDR1 SGHTA, CDR2 FQGTGA. The germline V and J ends were trimmed by 1 base and 5 bases, with 7 bases remaining between them. The CDR3 is 13 residues long. CDR3 DNA sequence: TGTGCCAGCAGCTTAATTGGTAGAGATACGCAGTATTTT. It is translated as CASSLIGRDTQYF.

In DNA form, the CDR3 reads TGCGCCAGCAGCTTGGTTACTAACTATAATTCACCCCTCCACTTT. Amino acids: CASSLVTNYNSPLHF. The chain is built from TRBV5-1 and TRBJ1-6; no definite D call. Trimming took off 0 bases at V and 3 bases at J, with 7 bases between the two ends. Germline V gives CDR1 SGHRS, CDR2 YFSETQ. The CDR3 covers 15 residues.

The chain joins TRBV3-1 (or the pseudogene TRBV3-2) to TRBJ1-1; TRBD1 is a possible D gene (5 bases). The V gene lost 1 base and the J gene lost 0 bases, with 12 bases spanning the gap. The CDR3 contains 16 residues. Germline V CDR1 and CDR2: LGHDT, YNNKEL (reference sequence). The CDR3 DNA reads TGTGCCAGCAGCCAAGGGGGCTTGCCCATGAACACTGAAGCTTTCTTT. It is translated as CASSQGGLPMNTEAFF.

The rearrangement uses TRBV27 and TRBJ2-1; 12 bases are shared with TRBD1. The J segment lost 5 bases and the V segment lost 5 bases, leaving 10 bases of the junction unmatched. The CDR3 runs to 17 residues. Looked up from germline, CDR1 is MNHEY and CDR2 is SMNVEV (reference sequence). As DNA, the CDR3 is TGTGCCAGCAGTAGATACTCCGGGACAGGGGGCGACAATGAGCAGTTCTTC. This gives the protein CASSRYSGTGGDNEQFF.

The chain employs TRBV5-8 and TRBJ2-7, with D possibly being TRBD2 (5 bases). CDR3 length: 14 amino acids. The germline V gene encodes CDR1 SGHTS and CDR2 YDEGEE. The germline V and J ends were trimmed by 0 bases and 6 bases, with 13 bases remaining between them. CDR3 region: CASSLDTSLSEQYV. The CDR3 nucleotides read TGTGCCAGCAGCTTGGATACTAGTTTAAGCGAGCAGTACGTC.

This chain connects TRBV6-4 to TRBJ2-5; D gene ambiguous. The germline gives CDR1 MRHNA, CDR2 SNTAGT. The length of the CDR3 is 15 residues. V was shortened by 5 bases and J by 2 bases, with 15 bases between the two germline ends. CDR3: CASSCLASLQETQYF. CDR3 sequence (DNA): TGTGCCAGCAGTTGTCTGGCCAGTTTACAAGAGACCCAGTACTTC.

V usage is TRBV3-1 (or the pseudogene TRBV3-2) and J usage is TRBJ2-4, with 14 positions matching TRBD2. The trim removed 4 bases at V and 5 bases at J, leaving 4 bases unmatched. CDR1 LGHDT and CDR2 YNNKEL come from the germline V gene (reference sequence). This CDR3 spans 16 amino acids. CDR3 sequence: CASSRSGLAGENIQYF. CDR3 sequence (DNA): TGTGCCAGCAGCCGATCGGGACTAGCGGGGGAAAACATTCAGTACTTC.

The V and J genes are TRBV12-5 and TRBJ1-1, with D unclear. Trimming stripped 9 bases from V and 6 bases from J, with 17 bases between. The CDR3 has 13 amino acids. CDR1 LGHNT and CDR2 FRNRAP come from the germline V gene. In nucleotides, the CDR3 is TGTGCTAGCTCTTTGAAGGGAGAGTCTGAAGCTTTCTTT. Residues: CASSLKGESEAFF.

The chain has TRBV10-3 and TRBJ1-2; D perhaps matches TRBD1 (6 bases). This CDR3 has 12 residues. V lost 5 bases and J 5 bases, leaving 9 bases between the germline ends. Germline CDR1 and CDR2: ENHRY and SYGVKD. The CDR3 is CAISKGDYGYTF. The DNA of the CDR3 is TGTGCCATCAGTAAGGGGGATTATGGCTACACCTTC.

The CDR3: CASSSGQGGWNEKLFF. Written as DNA, the CDR3 is TGTGCCAGCAGCTCAGGACAGGGAGGGTGGAATGAAAAACTGTTTTTT. This chain joins TRBV28 and TRBJ1-4; 8 nucleotides match TRBD1. The V gene end was trimmed by 6 bases and the J gene end by 5 bases; junction bases not matched to a gene: 11. Per germline, CDR1 MDHEN and CDR2 SYDVKM. The CDR3 runs 16 residues.

V gene TRBV3-1 (or the pseudogene TRBV3-2) combines with J gene TRBJ2-1; a weak D match, TRBD2 (5 bases). The germline CDR1 and CDR2 sequences are LGHDT and YNNKEL (reference sequence). Trimming stripped 4 bases from V and 6 bases from J, with 7 bases between. The CDR3 contains 12 residues. As DNA, the CDR3 is TGTGCCAGCAGCCTCGGGGTCAATGAGCAGTTCTTC. Translation: CASSLGVNEQFF.

The table lists this clone with a few counts. The chain carries TRBV4-2 and TRBJ2-2, with D uncertain. This CDR3 is 15 amino acids long. CDR1 LGHNA and CDR2 YNFKEQ come from the germline V gene. V lost 4 bases and J 7 bases, leaving 16 bases between the germline ends. The CDR3 nucleotides read TGTGCCAGCAGCCGCCCGGGTCCCCTGGGCGGGGAGCTGTTTTTT. It yields the protein CASSRPGPLGGELFF.

The chain joins TRBV7-8 to TRBJ2-2; a possible D gene is TRBD1 (5 bases). The length of the CDR3 is 18 residues. Germline V gene lookup returns CDR1 SGHVS and CDR2 FQNEAQ. The ends were cut back, 1 base at V and 6 bases at J, with 21 bases in the middle. CDR3: CASSLEAVGLMRSGELFF. In DNA, the CDR3 is TGTGCCAGCAGCTTAGAGGCCGTGGGGCTCATGAGATCCGGGGAGCTGTTTTTT. Based on the CDR3 plus reference TRBV7-8 and TRBJ2-2, the full variable domain is GAGVSQSPRYKVAKRGQDVALRCDPISGHVSLFWYQQALGQGPEFLTYFQNEAQLDKSGLPSDRFFAERPEGSVSTLKIQRTQQEDSAVYLCASSLEAVGLMRSGELFFGEGSRLTVL.

This clone has only a few counts. The chain has TRBV25-1 and TRBJ2-1, with a possible D match to TRBD2 (6 bases). This CDR3 comprises 13 residues. Germline V gives CDR1 MGHDK, CDR2 SYGVNS. The V end was cut by 2 bases, the J end by 12 bases, with 14 bases between. CDR3 in amino acids: CASSEPGDSPQFF. The CDR3 bases are TGTGCCAGCAGTGAACCGGGAGACAGCCCGCAGTTCTTC.

The rearrangement joins TRBV5-1 to TRBJ1-2; a weak D match, TRBD1 (5 bases). The V end was cut by 4 bases, the J end by 2 bases, with 9 bases between. CDR1 SGHRS and CDR2 YFSETQ come from the germline V gene. This CDR3 has 13 amino acids. In DNA, the CDR3 is TGCGCCAGCAGCCCCGACAGCAACTATGGCTACACCTTC. It specifies CASSPDSNYGYTF.

V usage is TRBV29-1 and J usage is TRBJ1-4; TRBD1 aligns across 9 bases. The CDR3 contains 14 residues. Looked up from germline, CDR1 is SQVTM and CDR2 is ANQGSEA. With 6 bases clipped from V and 7 bases from J, the junction kept 9 bases outside the gene matches. The CDR3 nucleotides are TGCAGCGTCTCTACAGGGGGCTCGGGTGAAAAACTGTTTTTT. Its protein is CSVSTGGSGEKLFF.

V and J are TRBV29-1 and TRBJ1-2; no firm D call. V dropped 4 bases and J dropped 8 bases, with 17 bases sitting between them. CDR3 length equals 13 residues. Germline CDR1 and CDR2: SQVTM and ANQGSEA. CDR3: CSVGGPGPGGYTF. The CDR3 DNA reads as TGCAGCGTTGGCGGGCCGGGCCCGGGAGGCTACACCTTC.

The DNA for the CDR3 is TGTGCCAGCAGCTTAGTTGGAGCGGGGAAGCAAGAGACCCAGTACTTC. As protein: CASSLVGAGKQETQYF. The gene calls are TRBV7-2 and TRBJ2-5; 7 positions agree with TRBD2. This CDR3 spans 16 amino acids. The germline V gene encodes CDR1 SGHTA and CDR2 FQGNSA. Trimming at V came to 1 base and at J to 2 bases, leaving 7 bases not matched to a gene.

This clone was recorded once. The chain joins TRBV19 to TRBJ2-2, with D possibly matching TRBD1 (5 bases). This CDR3 has 15 residues. Germline-derived CDR1 and CDR2 are LNHDA and SQIVND (reference sequence). Trimming shortened V by 5 bases and J by 1 base, and 11 bases separated the two germline ends. CDR3 coding DNA: TGTGCCAGTAGTCCTGGCAGGGAGAACACCGGGGAGCTGTTTTTT. Its protein is CASSPGRENTGELFF.

The J gene is TRBJ1-1, the V gene TRBV9; a possible D gene is TRBD1 (5 bases). The V end lost 0 bases, the J end lost 5 bases, and 17 bases lay between the germline ends. The CDR3 is made up of 16 amino acids. CDR1 is SGDLS, CDR2 YYNGEE, per germline. DNA for the CDR3: TGTGCCAGCAGCGTAGGAGGGAGGGGAGGTCAGACTGAAGCTTTCTTT. It encodes CASSVGGRGGQTEAFF.

The rearrangement joins TRBV11-3 to TRBJ1-5; tentatively, D is TRBD1 (5 bases). Trimming took off 5 bases at V and 4 bases at J, with 18 bases between the two ends. Germline CDR1 is SGHNT and CDR2 is YENEEA. The CDR3 sequence is 16 residues long. This CDR3 is CASSPPGQFYNQPQHF. The CDR3 DNA follows: TGTGCCAGCAGCCCCCCAGGGCAGTTTTATAATCAGCCCCAGCATTTT.

CDR3 residues: CASSPLGQEGTEAFF. CDR3 nucleotides: TGTGCCAGCAGCCCTCTAGGACAAGAAGGTACTGAAGCTTTCTTT. This rearrangement joins TRBV9 to TRBJ1-1; D is possibly TRBD1 (5 bases). V was pared by 4 bases and J by 5 bases, with 18 bases between. The CDR3 consists of 15 residues. Germline CDR1 SGDLS, CDR2 YYNGEE. The full variable domain, in which reference TRBV9 and TRBJ1-1 provide the parts outside the CDR3, is DSGVTQTPKHLITATGQRVTLRCSPRSGDLSVYWYQQSLDQGLQFLIQYYNGEERAKGNILERFSAQQFPDLHSELNLSSLELGDSALYFCASSPLGQEGTEAFFGQGTRLTVV.

The chain uses TRBV11-2 and TRBJ2-7; D is unresolved. Germline V gene sequence: CDR1 SGHAT, CDR2 FQNNGV. V lost 1 base, J lost 9 bases, and 10 bases lay in between. This CDR3 region has 12 residues. The CDR3 DNA sequence: TGTGCCAGCAGCTTAGCTGCTGTCGGGCAGTACTTC. It specifies CASSLAAVGQYF.

This chain connects TRBV6-2 or TRBV6-3 to TRBJ2-1, with TRBD1 matching 9 bases. The V segment lost 5 bases and the J segment 7 bases; nucleotides outside the gene matches: 6. The CDR3 loop spans 14 amino acids. Germline V gene lookup returns CDR1 MNHEY and CDR2 SVGEGT. The DNA of the CDR3 is TGTGCCAGCAGTGTCGGACAGGGGAGGAATGAGCAGTTCTTC. Amino acid sequence: CASSVGQGRNEQFF.

This rearrangement joins TRBV18 to TRBJ2-2; 10 positions agree with TRBD2. The junction had 9 bases not matched to a gene; V was cut back by 3 bases and J by 5 bases. CDR3 length: 17 residues. The V gene's germline CDR1 is KGHSH and CDR2 LQKENI. Written as DNA, the CDR3 is TGTGCCAGCTCACCCACGAGGACTAGCGGTGATACCGGGGAGCTGTTTTTT. Translating gives CASSPTRTSGDTGELFF.

The chain has TRBV3-1 (or the pseudogene TRBV3-2) and TRBJ2-5, with 12 bases matching TRBD2. CDR3 length equals 18 residues. The V gene's germline CDR1 is LGHDT and CDR2 YNNKEL (reference sequence). V was pared by 4 bases and J by 9 bases, with 18 bases of the junction left unmatched. The CDR3 nucleotides read TGTGCCAGCAGCCGTAAGGGACTAGCGGGCCTCGTCGAGCGTTCCCAGTACTTC. This encodes CASSRKGLAGLVERSQYF.

The chain recombines TRBV21-1 with TRBJ2-1; the table's TRBD2 call for D was not verified on the DNA. TRBV21-1 is a recognized pseudogene. CDR3 length equals 16 residues. This CDR3 reads CASSTGLRDTYNEQFF. CDR3 coding DNA: TGTGCCAGCAGCACGGGACTCCGCGACACCTACAATGAGCAGTTCTTC.

The chain recombines TRBV5-1 with TRBJ1-3; the D is unclear. CDR3 length: 17 residues. V was pared by 0 bases and J by 0 bases, with 13 bases between. Germline V gives CDR1 SGHRS, CDR2 YFSETQ. The CDR3 DNA is TGCGCCAGCAGCTTGGCTTCAATCTCGGGCTCTGGAAACACCATATATTTT. This sequence encodes CASSLASISGSGNTIYF.

The rearrangement joins TRBV7-2 to TRBJ1-3, with D uncertain. CDR3 length: 15 amino acids. The germline gives CDR1 SGHTA, CDR2 FQGNSA. Between the trimmed V and J ends, which lost 6 bases and 1 base, there was a span of 13 bases. The CDR3 is CASSLSEGSGNTIYF. The DNA for the CDR3 is TGTGCCAGCAGTCTATCGGAGGGATCTGGAAACACCATATATTTT.

V gene TRBV27 combines with J gene TRBJ2-1; the match to TRBD2 covers 12 bases. Germline lookup yields CDR1 MNHEY and CDR2 SMNVEV (reference sequence). The CDR3 is 17 residues long. After removal of 6 bases from V and 2 bases from J, the junction contained 8 bases not matched to a gene. CDR3 sequence: CASRLLAGGITYNEQFF. The CDR3 nucleotides read TGTGCCAGCAGACTACTAGCGGGAGGCATTACCTACAATGAGCAGTTCTTC.

This clone has only a few counts. The chain uses TRBV9 and TRBJ1-6; possible D gene TRBD1, 6 bases. Germline CDR1 SGDLS, CDR2 YYNGEE. Trimming cost V 2 bases and J 9 bases, with 12 bases left between them. CDR3 size: 14 residues. CDR3 amino acids: CASSVGGPSSPLHF. CDR3 nucleotides: TGTGCCAGCAGCGTGGGGGGGCCAAGTTCACCCCTCCACTTT.